This T cell receptor beta chain was captured by sequencing in a study of T-cell memory formation after mild COVID-19 (dated by TCRdb to the early 2020s). About the full investigation: TCR sequence clusters from the two donors were largely donor specific. T-cell clones expanding and contracting after mild COVID-19 in two donors were tracked by longitudinal TCRalpha and TCRbeta repertoire sequencing. Two young, previously healthy adult volunteers made up the cohort, one male and one female.

TCRdb shows the sequencer as Illumina NovaSeq 6000. TCRalpha and TCRbeta cDNA libraries were built by 5'RACE with constant-segment primers, adding sample barcodes and unique molecular identifiers. Trizol reagent was used to extract RNA from every sample. Amplification of the libraries took two PCR steps, and the second step added a second sample barcode plus Illumina TruSeq adapters. Sequencing of libraries was performed on an Illumina NovaSeq with 2 x 150 bp paired-end reads. Under the source paper's analysis protocol: Reads were demultiplexed and collapsed into UMI-guided consensus sequences with migec v1.2.7. Using mixcr v2.1.11, the UMI consensuses were aligned to TRA and TRB V and J templates and assembled into clonotypes. Clonotypes were classified as expanded or contracted when called significant by both edgeR and NoisET, with noise models trained on biological replicates. For edgeR calls, the cutoffs were a false discovery rate-adjusted p below 0.01 and a log2 fold-change threshold of 1. As an exploratory analysis of dynamics, max-normalized trajectories of the 1000 most abundant clonotypes were examined with PCA combined with hierarchical clustering. The CD4 or CD8 phenotype of responding clones was assigned using the separately sequenced CD4+ and CD8+ repertoires. Through fastp at Q25 and MiXCR, TCRdb rebuilt clones from the public reads, retaining in-frame beta chains. Records with the same CDR3 protein are collapsed into one entry carrying the most frequent genes and DNA. TCRdb, not the original authors, processed these V and J calls. Within this sample are roughly 190,000 distinct CDR3 sequences, with 8% to 11% of them counted one time only. The ten largest clones represent approximately 2.8% of the sample.

PBMCs were isolated by Ficoll-Paque density gradient centrifugation. Worth noting for this clonotype: This receptor's antigen is unknown. Base qualities are not recorded, but no much larger clone differs from it by a single base.

General conclusions and limits of the study: SARS-CoV-2 specificity of the second-wave clones peaking on day 37 was not confirmed. The detection of some responding clones in pre-infection memory suggests that pre-existing cross-reactive memory T cells joined the SARS-CoV-2 response. Contracting CD4+ clones turned up mainly in the CM and EM memory subsets, whereas EMRA was where CD8+ clones were enriched. Clones contracting from day 15 to 85 had balanced CD4/CD8 phenotypes, while a second wave expanding from day 15 to 37 was biased towards CD4+. The study included only two mild cases, and larger cohorts that include severe cases with pre-infection samples were judged to be necessary.

This clonotype originated in a young man who had mild COVID-19 (a few samples of this study predate the infection). The sample titles of this study are shuffled in the database, so cell type and time point are left out; the donor was told from shared clones. Source material: PBMCs or a T cell subset sorted from them (not recorded which).

The DNA sequence is TGTGCCACCAGCCCAGAGAGGCGTAGGTACACAGATACGCAGTATTTT. This is translated as CATSPERRRYTDTQYF. The sequence links TRBV15 to TRBJ2-3, with no D gene named confidently. The CDR3 goes from the cysteine to the phenylalanine over 16 residues. This entry keeps only the CDR3 DNA: 48 bases, framed from base 1. Trimming costs V 5 bases and J 2 bases, and their ends lie 17 bases apart. The germline V gene (reference sequence) sets CDR1 to LNHNV and CDR2 to YYDKDF.